The 20 T cell receptor beta chains reported below all come from one sample, sequenced in a study of CD8+ T cells in alopecia areata. After isolation, RNA underwent reverse transcription to generate cDNA as the sequencing template. Profiling relied on immunoSEQ multiplex PCR, and the TCRdb table lists in-frame clones only, not all of them. Of around 82,000 clones in the sample, just over 50% were seen once. Sequencing was carried out using NKG2D-high CD8+ T cells sorted from blood. Every receptor here comes from a human donor with alopecia areata.

V usage is TRBV29-1 and J usage is TRBJ1-2; possibly TRBD1 for D (5 bases). CDR3 length equals 12 residues. Germline lookup yields CDR1 SQVTM and CDR2 ANQGSEA. Trimming took 5 bases from V and 6 from J, leaving 13 bases between them. This CDR3 reads CSVTGDSNGYTF. The CDR3 region has the DNA TGCAGCGTTACGGGGGATTCGAATGGCTACACCTTC.

The rearrangement joins TRBV30 to TRBJ2-7; 9 bases agree with TRBD1. Germline CDR1 reads GTSNPN; CDR2 reads SVGIG (reference sequence). The CDR3 sequence is 16 residues long. Losses at the gene ends were 1 base for V and 6 bases for J; bases not matched to a gene: 13. CDR3 protein: CAWSAGSYRGLGEQYF. Written as DNA, the CDR3 is TGTGCCTGGAGTGCAGGGTCCTACAGGGGGCTTGGCGAGCAGTACTTC. The full variable domain, rest sourced from reference TRBV30 and TRBJ2-7, is SQTIHQWPATLVQPVGSPLSLECTVEGTSNPNLYWYRQAAGRGLQLLFYSVGIGQISSEVPQNLSASRPQDRQFILSSKKLLLSDSGFYLCAWSAGSYRGLGEQYFGPGTRLTVT.

The chain is built from TRBV5-4 and TRBJ2-1; TRBD1 aligns across 10 bases. Germline CDR1 reads SGHNT; CDR2 reads YYREEE (reference sequence). The CDR3 runs to 15 residues. V lost 5 bases, J lost 6 bases, and 8 bases stayed unmatched. The CDR3 protein is CASSDPGQGTNEQFF. CDR3 DNA sequence: TGTGCCAGCAGTGATCCGGGACAGGGGACCAATGAGCAGTTCTTC.

This clone appeared once. The rearrangement uses TRBV28 and TRBJ2-7, with D uncertain. The CDR3 spans 14 residues. Trimming pared 0 bases from V and 1 base from J, leaving 7 bases between. Germline V gives CDR1 MDHEN, CDR2 SYDVKM. The CDR3 is CASSLWLKSYEQYF. The DNA of the CDR3 is TGTGCCAGCAGTTTATGGCTGAAGTCCTACGAGCAGTACTTC.

This clone was seen a handful of times. Different DNA sequences within this sample yield the same CDR3. This sequence joins TRBV29-1 and TRBJ2-7; maybe TRBD2 (6 bases). CDR3 length: 14 residues. With 1 base removed from V and 0 bases from J, the gap between germline ends came to 10 bases. Looked up from germline, CDR1 is SQVTM and CDR2 is ANQGSEA. The CDR3 region has the DNA TGCAGCGTTGAAGTTAGCGGCAGCTCCTACGAGCAGTACTTC. It specifies CSVEVSGSSYEQYF.

This clone was seen a few times. This chain links TRBV7-9 with TRBJ2-1; 9 positions match TRBD2. The V gene's germline CDR1 is SEHNR and CDR2 FQNEAQ (reference sequence). CDR3 length: 16 amino acids. The trim removed 6 bases at V and 0 bases at J, leaving 6 bases unmatched. For the CDR3, the DNA is TGTGCCAGCAGTCCCGCGGGGGGGAGCTCCTACAATGAGCAGTTCTTC. This sequence encodes CASSPAGGSSYNEQFF.

The chain joins TRBV2 to TRBJ1-1; D is perhaps TRBD1 (5 bases). The CDR3 has 15 amino acids. The germline V gene encodes CDR1 SNHLY and CDR2 FYNNEI. The germline V and J ends were trimmed by 6 bases and 1 base, with 15 bases remaining between them. The CDR3 region is CASSSDRFGNTEAFF. The CDR3 DNA follows: TGTGCCAGCAGCTCCGACAGATTCGGGAACACTGAAGCTTTCTTT. Variable domain in full (rest from reference TRBV2 and TRBJ1-1): EPEVTQTPSHQVTQMGQEVILRCVPISNHLYFYWYRQILGQKVEFLVSFYNNEISEKSEIFDDQFSVERPDGSNFTLKIRSTKLEDSAMYFCASSSDRFGNTEAFFGQGTRLTVV.

The chain joins TRBV9 to TRBJ2-3; 7 bases agree with TRBD2. CDR1 is SGDLS, CDR2 YYNGEE, per germline. V lost 2 bases and J lost 2; bases outside the gene matches: 5. The CDR3 sequence is 15 residues long. CDR3 sequence reads: CASSVSGIYTDTQYF. The CDR3 coding sequence is TGTGCCAGCAGCGTCAGCGGGATTTACACAGATACGCAGTATTTT.

J is TRBJ2-7 and V is TRBV30; 12 bases line up with TRBD2. Trimming removed 3 bases from V and 3 bases from J; junction bases left unmatched: 3. The CDR3 is 14 amino acids. From germline, CDR1 is GTSNPN and CDR2 SVGIG (reference sequence). This CDR3 is CAWSGTSGLYEQYF. Written as DNA, the CDR3 is TGTGCCTGGAGCGGGACTAGCGGGCTCTACGAGCAGTACTTC.

The table lists this clone with a few counts. The V and J genes are TRBV23-1 and TRBJ2-1, with D perhaps assigned TRBD1 or TRBD2 (6 bases each). Being an ORF, TRBV23-1 has a function that is uncertain. Deletions cut 2 bases from V and 8 bases from J, with 16 bases between. The CDR3 is 15 amino acids. CDR3 amino acids: CASSQAGHSSDEQFF. DNA of the CDR3: TGCGCCAGCAGTCAAGCGGGACATTCGTCCGATGAGCAGTTCTTC.

V and J are TRBV9 and TRBJ2-2; 10 nucleotides align to TRBD2. Germline CDR1 and CDR2: SGDLS and YYNGEE. With V trimmed by 4 bases and J by 5 bases, 8 bases remained unmatched. The CDR3 has 16 amino acids. For the CDR3, the DNA is TGTGCCAGCAGCATTACTAGCGGGGTGATTACCGGGGAGCTGTTTTTT. It specifies CASSITSGVITGELFF.

This clone was detected a few times. The genes are TRBV28 and TRBJ2-7; D is possibly TRBD2 (6 bases). V lost 3 bases to trimming and J lost 6 bases, with 18 bases between them. The CDR3 length is 15 residues. The V gene's germline CDR1 is MDHEN and CDR2 SYDVKM. CDR3 residues: CASSLAGWGTLEQYF. The CDR3 nucleotides read TGTGCCAGCAGTTTGGCGGGGTGGGGCACGCTCGAGCAGTACTTC.

The chain recombines TRBV29-1 with TRBJ2-7; TRBD2 might be the D (5 bases). CDR1 is SQVTM and CDR2 is ANQGSEA in the germline V gene. The CDR3 has 14 amino acids. Trimming shortened V by 7 bases and J by 0 bases, and 16 bases separated the two germline ends. CDR3 region: CSASGVGSSYEQYF. The CDR3, as DNA: TGCAGCGCCTCCGGGGTGGGGAGCTCCTACGAGCAGTACTTC.

CDR3 coding DNA: TGTGCCAGCCCCCCTAACAGGGGGCGGGGTGAAGCTTTCTTT. It specifies CASPPNRGRGEAFF. The chain uses TRBV6-4 and TRBJ1-1, with 9 positions matching TRBD1. J gave up 7 bases and V 8 bases, and 11 bases lay outside the gene matches. The CDR3 has 14 residues. From germline, CDR1 is MRHNA and CDR2 SNTAGT.

This clone was observed a handful of times. The chain links TRBV7-9 to TRBJ1-2; D gene unclear. Germline values: CDR1 SEHNR, CDR2 FQNEAQ (reference sequence). This CDR3 has 16 amino acids. Deletions cut 1 base from V and 6 bases from J, with 18 bases between. The DNA for the CDR3 is TGTGCCAGCAGCTTAGGGGTCACGGCGTACGAGCATGGCTACACCTTC. Translating gives CASSLGVTAYEHGYTF.

V and J are TRBV29-1 and TRBJ2-7; TRBD2 aligns across 8 bases. The length of the CDR3 is 14 residues. Trimming took 4 bases from V and 6 from J; bases not matched to a gene: 11. Per the germline V gene, CDR1 is SQVTM and CDR2 is ANQGSEA. In nucleotides, the CDR3 is TGCAGCGTTGTGGCGGGAGGTCCCCCGCTCGAGCAGTACTTC. Residues: CSVVAGGPPLEQYF.

The CDR3 DNA is TGTGCCAGCAGTTCACGGGAGGTCTCCTACGAGCAGTACTTC. Protein: CASSSREVSYEQYF. V usage is TRBV28 and J usage is TRBJ2-7; 7 positions agree with TRBD2. Looked up from germline, CDR1 is MDHEN and CDR2 is SYDVKM. Trimming removed 4 bases from V and 0 bases from J; junction bases left unmatched: 3. The CDR3 length is 14 residues.

This rearrangement joins TRBV6-5 to TRBJ2-7; D ambiguous. V lost 2 bases and J lost 5, with 10 bases in between. The CDR3 sequence is 13 residues long. Germline V gene sequence: CDR1 MNHEY, CDR2 SVGAGI. CDR3: CASSYETDDEQYF. In DNA form, the CDR3 reads TGTGCCAGCAGTTACGAAACAGATGACGAGCAGTACTTC.

This clone was observed a handful of times. This chain links TRBV7-2 with TRBJ2-3; the D gene is possibly TRBD1 (6 bases). The CDR3 runs 15 residues. The V gene lost 1 base and the J gene lost 2 bases, with 10 bases spanning the gap. The V gene's germline CDR1 is SGHTA and CDR2 FQGNSA. The CDR3 DNA follows: TGTGCCAGCAGCTTAGAGTCAGGGGCCACAGATACGCAGTATTTT. The encoded protein is CASSLESGATDTQYF.

This clone came up once. Other DNA sequences from this sample encode an identical CDR3 as well. This chain links TRBV27 with TRBJ2-3; unclear D gene. V dropped 3 bases and J dropped 3 bases, with 7 bases sitting between them. The CDR3 is made up of 13 amino acids. The germline V gene encodes CDR1 MNHEY and CDR2 SMNVEV (reference sequence). The CDR3 here is CASSLRLTDTQYF. The CDR3, as DNA: TGTGCCAGCAGTTTGAGACTTACAGATACGCAGTATTTT.